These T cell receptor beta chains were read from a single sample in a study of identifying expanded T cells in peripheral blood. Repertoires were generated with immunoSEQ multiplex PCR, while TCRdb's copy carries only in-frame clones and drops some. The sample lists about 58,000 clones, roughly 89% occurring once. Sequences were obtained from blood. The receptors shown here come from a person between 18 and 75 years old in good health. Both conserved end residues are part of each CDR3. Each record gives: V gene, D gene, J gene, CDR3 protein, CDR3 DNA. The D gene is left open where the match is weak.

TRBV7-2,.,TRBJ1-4,CASSLLFGEKLFF,TGTGCCAGCAGCCTACTTTTCGGTGAAAAACTGTTTTTT
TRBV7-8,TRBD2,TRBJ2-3,CASSLVRAGGPRDTQYF,TGTGCCAGCAGCTTAGTCCGAGCGGGGGGGCCTAGAGATACGCAGTATTTT
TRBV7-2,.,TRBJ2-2,CASSLQVDSYTGELFF,TGTGCCAGCAGCTTACAGGTCGATTCTTACACCGGGGAGCTGTTTTTT
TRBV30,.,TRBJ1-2,CAWNLGGGGYTF,TGTGCCTGGAATTTGGGGGGCGGTGGCTACACCTTC
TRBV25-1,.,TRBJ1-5,CASKGFGQPQHF,TGTGCCAGCAAAGGCTTCGGGCAGCCCCAGCATTTT
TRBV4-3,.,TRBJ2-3,CASSLQGRGTDTQYF,TGCGCCAGCAGCCTACAGGGGAGGGGCACAGATACGCAGTATTTT
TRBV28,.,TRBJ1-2,CASSLHTGSSYTF,TGTGCCAGCAGTCTACATACAGGGTCCAGCTACACCTTC
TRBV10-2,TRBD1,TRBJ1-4,CASRPGQANEKLFF,TGCGCCAGCAGACCGGGACAGGCTAATGAAAAACTGTTTTTT
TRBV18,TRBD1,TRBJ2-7,CASSHPGTGSSYEQYF,TGTGCCAGCTCGCATCCCGGGACAGGGAGCTCCTACGAGCAGTACTTC
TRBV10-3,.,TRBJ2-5,CATAPGELGETQYF,TGTGCCACAGCCCCTGGGGAGCTTGGAGAGACCCAGTACTTC
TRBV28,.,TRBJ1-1,CASSLGENTEAFF,TGTGCCAGCAGTTTAGGGGAGAACACTGAAGCTTTCTTT
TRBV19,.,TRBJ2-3,CASSMPEGGQYF,TGTGCCAGTAGTATGCCGGAGGGGGGGCAGTATTTT
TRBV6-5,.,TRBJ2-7,CASSYSSGNLHEQYF,TGTGCCAGCAGTTACTCGTCAGGGAATCTACACGAGCAGTACTTC